This entry lists 20 T cell receptor beta chains sequenced from one sample in a study of T cells in localized non-small cell lung cancer. TCRdb keeps only in-frame clones here, not all; method: immunoSEQ multiplex PCR. The profile shows about 33,000 clones, approximately 90% of them singletons. Sequenced material: peripheral blood, taken before any cancer treatment. The receptors originated from a female donor older than 55 with stage I lung adenocarcinoma.

This clone was found once. V gene TRBV7-9 combines with J gene TRBJ1-1; D call uncertain. V was trimmed by 3 bases and J by 2 bases, leaving 13 bases between them. The CDR3 contains 15 residues. Germline values: CDR1 SEHNR, CDR2 FQNEAQ (reference sequence). The DNA of the CDR3 is TGTGCCAGCAGCTTCTATGAGGCGTTAAACACTGAAGCTTTCTTT. Its translation: CASSFYEALNTEAFF. Looking up the rest from reference TRBV7-9 and TRBJ1-1 gives the full variable domain: DTGVSQNPRHKITKRGQNVTFRCDPISEHNRLYWYRQTLGQGPEFLTYFQNEAQLEKSRLLSDRFSAERPKGSFSTLEIQRTEQGDSAMYLCASSFYEALNTEAFFGQGTRLTVV.

The V call is TRBV5-5, the J call TRBJ1-2; unclear D gene. The CDR3 is 12 amino acids. Per germline, CDR1 SGHKS and CDR2 YYEKEE (reference sequence). V lost 2 bases to trimming and J lost 8 bases, with 10 bases between them. The DNA of the CDR3 is TGTGCCAGCAGCTTCCGGGCCGGAGGCTACACCTTC. This sequence encodes CASSFRAGGYTF.

The CDR3 DNA sequence: TGTGCTGAAGGACCAGCCCAAACCTATAATTCACCCCTCCACTTT. Its protein product is CAEGPAQTYNSPLHF. The J gene is TRBJ1-6, the V gene TRBV30; D is unresolved. The CDR3 loop spans 15 amino acids. The germline CDR1 and CDR2 sequences are GTSNPN and SVGIG (reference sequence).

The V call is TRBV6-5, the J call TRBJ2-2, with D possibly TRBD2 on 7 matching bases. V lost 7 bases and J lost 2, with 14 bases in between. The germline V gene encodes CDR1 MNHEY and CDR2 SVGAGI. The CDR3 runs to 15 residues. In DNA, the CDR3 is TGTGCCAGCAATAGGGGGGGGATTAACACCGGGGAGCTGTTTTTT. The encoded protein is CASNRGGINTGELFF.

The CDR3 DNA reads TGTGCCTGGAGTGTACTGGATACGCAGTATTTT. Protein sequence: CAWSVLDTQYF. The V and J genes are TRBV30 and TRBJ2-3; no firm D call. The ends were cut back, 0 bases at V and 6 bases at J, with 4 bases in the middle. The CDR3 contains 11 residues. Per the germline V gene, CDR1 is GTSNPN and CDR2 is SVGIG (reference sequence).

The rearrangement joins TRBV21-1 to TRBJ2-5; the table's D call TRBD1 went unverified against the DNA. TRBV21-1 is a recognized pseudogene. The CDR3 length is 13 residues. The CDR3 coding sequence is TGTGCCAGCATCCCGACAGGTATAGGGACCCAGTACTTC. It translates to CASIPTGIGTQYF.

The V call is TRBV5-6, the J call TRBJ1-3, with D possibly matching TRBD1 (5 bases). Germline CDR1 SGHDT, CDR2 YYEEEE. CDR3 length: 15 residues. The V gene lost 1 base and the J gene lost 0 bases, with 8 bases spanning the gap. As DNA, the CDR3 is TGTGCCAGCAGCTTGTCGGGGCTCTCTGGAAACACCATATATTTT. Protein: CASSLSGLSGNTIYF.

V is TRBV10-2 and J is TRBJ2-5; D is perhaps TRBD1 (6 bases). This CDR3 has 13 amino acids. Trimming pared 7 bases from V and 2 bases from J, leaving 11 bases between. Germline V gene data show CDR1 as WSHSY and CDR2 as SAAADI. CDR3 nucleotide sequence: TGCGCCAGCAAGATCAGGGGTCAAGAGACCCAGTACTTC. This translates into CASKIRGQETQYF.

The chain joins TRBV9 to TRBJ2-5; TRBD2 matches 8 bases. J gave up 1 base and V 2 bases, and 16 bases lay outside the gene matches. The CDR3 contains 19 residues. In germline, CDR1 is SGDLS, CDR2 YYNGEE. The CDR3 protein is CASSVGVAGGGGIQETQYF. As DNA, the CDR3 is TGTGCCAGCAGCGTCGGCGTCGCTGGTGGCGGGGGGATCCAAGAGACCCAGTACTTC. Drawing the rest from reference TRBV9 and TRBJ2-5, the complete variable domain is DSGVTQTPKHLITATGQRVTLRCSPRSGDLSVYWYQQSLDQGLQFLIQYYNGEERAKGNILERFSAQQFPDLHSELNLSSLELGDSALYFCASSVGVAGGGGIQETQYFGPGTRLLVL.

This clone was found once. V and J are TRBV18 and TRBJ1-1, with unresolved D. The CDR3 is made up of 13 amino acids. Per germline, CDR1 KGHSH and CDR2 LQKENI. Trimming took off 2 bases at V and 3 bases at J, with 7 bases between the two ends. The CDR3 spells CASSPTQDTEAFF. The CDR3 nucleotides read TGTGCCAGCTCACCAACGCAGGACACTGAAGCTTTCTTT.

The J gene is TRBJ1-5, the V gene TRBV6-5; D is possibly TRBD1 (5 bases). The CDR3 consists of 13 residues. Between the trimmed V and J ends, which lost 6 bases and 6 bases, there was a span of 12 bases. The germline CDR1 and CDR2 sequences are MNHEY and SVGAGI. This CDR3 is CASRPGGSQPQHF. In nucleotides, the CDR3 is TGTGCCAGCAGGCCGGGGGGGAGTCAGCCCCAGCATTTT.

The chain links TRBV7-9 to TRBJ2-5; 9 nucleotides line up with TRBD2. The CDR3 loop spans 17 amino acids. V dropped 3 bases and J dropped 1; count of bases not matched to a gene: 9. In germline, CDR1 is SEHNR, CDR2 FQNEAQ (reference sequence). In DNA form, the CDR3 reads TGTGCCAGCAGCTTCCGATTAGCGGGGGCCCTCCAAGAGACCCAGTACTTC. Protein product: CASSFRLAGALQETQYF.

The chain joins TRBV7-2 to TRBJ1-3; 7 bases align to TRBD1. The CDR3 runs 15 residues. V lost 5 bases and J lost 0; bases outside the gene matches: 4. Germline V CDR1 and CDR2: SGHTA, FQGNSA. CDR3 bases: TGTGCCAGCAGCCTCGGGACAGACTCTGGAAACACCATATATTTT. Amino acid sequence: CASSLGTDSGNTIYF.

The V and J genes are TRBV19 and TRBJ2-6; possibly TRBD1 for D (6 bases). Trimming took off 7 bases at V and 1 base at J, with 11 bases between the two ends. The CDR3 consists of 15 residues. Germline assignment: CDR1 LNHDA and CDR2 SQIVND (reference sequence). The CDR3 DNA reads as TGTGCCAGTACCACCACAGGGTCTGGGGCCAACGTCCTGACTTTC. Amino acids: CASTTTGSGANVLTF.

The gene calls are TRBV30 and TRBJ1-4, with 7 bases identical to TRBD1. Trimming removed 4 bases from V and 8 bases from J; junction bases left unmatched: 10. The CDR3 has 14 amino acids. Per germline, CDR1 GTSNPN and CDR2 SVGIG (reference sequence). In nucleotides, the CDR3 is TGTGCCTGGACTAGGGGGACAGTGGGAGAAAAACTGTTTTTT. This translates into CAWTRGTVGEKLFF.

The chain's CDR3 is CASSAGTSGAPRNIQYF. The CDR3 coding sequence is TGTGCCAGCAGTGCCGGGACTAGCGGGGCCCCGAGGAACATTCAGTACTTC. The genes are TRBV2 and TRBJ2-4; 13 bases match TRBD2. Trimming removed 4 bases from V and 7 bases from J; junction bases left unmatched: 10. Per the germline V gene, CDR1 is SNHLY and CDR2 is FYNNEI. The CDR3 contains 17 residues.

This rearrangement joins TRBV12-1 to TRBJ2-2; the table's TRBD2 call for D was not verified on the DNA. TRBV12-1 is noted as a pseudogene. The CDR3 extends over 15 amino acids. CDR3 residues: CASPQLAGHTGELFF. CDR3 DNA: TGTGCCAGCCCCCAACTAGCGGGACATACCGGGGAGCTGTTTTTT.

J is TRBJ2-7 and V is TRBV5-6, with 9 positions matching TRBD1. Looked up from germline, CDR1 is SGHDT and CDR2 is YYEEEE. Trimming took 1 base from V and 6 from J; bases not matched to a gene: 8. There are 15 residues in the CDR3. CDR3 amino acids: CASSLPYRGLSEQYF. The CDR3 bases are TGTGCCAGCAGCTTGCCCTACAGGGGGCTTTCCGAGCAGTACTTC.

This clone was found a few times. This chain uses TRBV2 with TRBJ1-2; D is ambiguous. Germline values: CDR1 SNHLY, CDR2 FYNNEI. V was trimmed by 6 bases and J by 4 bases, leaving 6 bases between them. The CDR3 contains 11 residues. The CDR3 DNA reads TGTGCCAGCAGGACGGGCTATGGCTACACCTTC. It yields the protein CASRTGYGYTF.

There are a few counts of this clone. This chain links TRBV19 with TRBJ1-5, with D uncertain. This CDR3 contains 13 residues. Deletions cut 0 bases from V and 4 bases from J, with 4 bases between. The germline gives CDR1 LNHDA, CDR2 SQIVND (reference sequence). As DNA, the CDR3 is TGTGCCAGTAGTATAGATCAGAATCAGCCCCAGCATTTT. Amino acids: CASSIDQNQPQHF.